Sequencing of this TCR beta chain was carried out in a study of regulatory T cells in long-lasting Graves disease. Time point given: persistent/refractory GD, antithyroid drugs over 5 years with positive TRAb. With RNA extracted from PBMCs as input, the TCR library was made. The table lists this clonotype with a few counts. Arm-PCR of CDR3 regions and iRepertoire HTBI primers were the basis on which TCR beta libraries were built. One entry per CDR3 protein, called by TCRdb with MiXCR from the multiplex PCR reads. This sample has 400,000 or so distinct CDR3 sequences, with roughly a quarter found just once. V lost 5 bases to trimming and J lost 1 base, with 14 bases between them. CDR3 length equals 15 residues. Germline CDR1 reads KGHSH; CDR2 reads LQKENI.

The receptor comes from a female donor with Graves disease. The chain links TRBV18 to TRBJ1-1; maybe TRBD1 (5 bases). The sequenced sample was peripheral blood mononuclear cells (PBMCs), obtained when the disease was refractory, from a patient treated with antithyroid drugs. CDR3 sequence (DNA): TGTGCCAGCTCAGTTCATCGACAGCAGAACACTGAAGCTTTCTTT. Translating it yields CASSVHRQQNTEAFF.